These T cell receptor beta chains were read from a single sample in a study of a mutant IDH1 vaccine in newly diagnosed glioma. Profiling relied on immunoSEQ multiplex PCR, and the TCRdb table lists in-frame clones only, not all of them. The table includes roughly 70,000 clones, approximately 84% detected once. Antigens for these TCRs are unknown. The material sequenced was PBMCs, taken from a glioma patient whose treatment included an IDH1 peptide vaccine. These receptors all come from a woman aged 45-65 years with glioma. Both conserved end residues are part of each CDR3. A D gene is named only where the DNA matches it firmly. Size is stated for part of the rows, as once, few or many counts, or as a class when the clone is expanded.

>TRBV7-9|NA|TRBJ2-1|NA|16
CASSSSPASLYNEQFF
TGTGCCAGCAGCTCGTCCCCGGCGTCACTTTACAATGAGCAGTTCTTC
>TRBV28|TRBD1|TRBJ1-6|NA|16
CASSPTGVSYNSPLHF
TGTGCCAGCAGCCCGACAGGGGTCTCCTATAATTCACCCCTCCACTTT
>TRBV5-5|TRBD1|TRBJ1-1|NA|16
CASSSRQGRGNTEAFF
TGTGCCAGCAGCTCAAGACAGGGTCGCGGGAACACTGAAGCTTTCTTT
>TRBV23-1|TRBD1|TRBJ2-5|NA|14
CASRSRTGVETQYF
TGCGCCAGCAGGAGTAGGACAGGGGTAGAGACCCAGTACTTC
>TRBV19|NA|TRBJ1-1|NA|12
CASSGRYTEAFF
TGTGCCAGTAGTGGACGGTACACTGAAGCTTTCTTT
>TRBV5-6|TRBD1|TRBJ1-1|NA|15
CASSLSGTALDEAFF
TGTGCCAGCAGCCTATCTGGGACAGCCTTGGATGAAGCTTTCTTT
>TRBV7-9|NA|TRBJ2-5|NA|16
CASSRPTGSAQETQYF
TGTGCCAGCAGCCGCCCAACAGGGTCAGCCCAAGAGACCCAGTACTTC
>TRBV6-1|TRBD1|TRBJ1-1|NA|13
CASSKQGWTEAFF
TGTGCCAGCAGTAAACAGGGGTGGACTGAAGCTTTCTTT
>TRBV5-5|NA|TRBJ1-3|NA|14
CASSTGNSGNTIYF
TGTGCCAGCAGCACTGGGAATTCTGGAAACACCATATATTTT
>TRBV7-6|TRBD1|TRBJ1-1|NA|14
CASSSGTGDFKAFF
TGTGCCAGCAGCTCGGGGACAGGTGATTTCAAAGCTTTCTTT
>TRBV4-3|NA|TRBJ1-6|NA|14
CASSQDSGTSPLHF
TGCGCCAGCAGCCAAGATTCGGGCACGTCGCCCCTCCACTTT
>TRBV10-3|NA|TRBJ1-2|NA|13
CAISEFGEDGYTF
TGTGCCATCAGTGAGTTTGGGGAGGACGGCTACACCTTC
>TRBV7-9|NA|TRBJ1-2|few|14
CASSLPNQFYGYTF
TGTGCCAGCAGCTTACCCAATCAGTTCTATGGCTACACCTTC
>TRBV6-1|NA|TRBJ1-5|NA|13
CASSEGTGQPQHF
TGTGCCAGCAGTGAAGGGACGGGCCAGCCCCAGCATTTT
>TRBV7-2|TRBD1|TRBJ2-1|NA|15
CASSLLGQGMSEQFF
TGTGCCAGCAGCTTATTGGGACAGGGTATGAGTGAGCAGTTCTTC
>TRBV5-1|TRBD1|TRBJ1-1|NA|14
CASSLAGGYTEAFF
TGCGCCAGCAGCTTGGCAGGGGGGTACACTGAAGCTTTCTTT
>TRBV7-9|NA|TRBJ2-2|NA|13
CARLGKDTGELFF
TGTGCCCGACTAGGGAAAGACACCGGGGAGCTGTTTTTT
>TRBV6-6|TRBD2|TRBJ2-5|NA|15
CASSSTSGGAETQYF
TGTGCCAGCAGCTCGACTAGCGGGGGGGCAGAGACCCAGTACTTC
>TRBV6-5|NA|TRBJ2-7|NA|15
CASSYFPGLTYEQYF
TGTGCCAGCAGTTACTTCCCCGGCTTGACCTACGAGCAGTACTTC
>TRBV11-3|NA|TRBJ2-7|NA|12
CASSLDGVEQYF
TGTGCCAGCAGCTTAGATGGTGTCGAGCAGTACTTC
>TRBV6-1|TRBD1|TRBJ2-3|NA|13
CASSVAGGGTQYF
TGTGCCAGCAGTGTGGCAGGGGGCGGTACGCAGTATTTT
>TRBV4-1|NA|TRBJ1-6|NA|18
CASSQEGLGGSYNSPLHF
TGCGCCAGCAGCCAAGAGGGATTAGGGGGGTCCTATAATTCACCCCTCCACTTT
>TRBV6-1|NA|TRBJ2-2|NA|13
CASRWTSPGELFF
TGTGCCAGCAGGTGGACATCCCCCGGGGAGCTGTTTTTT
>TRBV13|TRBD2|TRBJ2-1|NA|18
CASTRLAGGPISYNEQFF
TGTGCCAGCACCAGACTAGCGGGGGGCCCGATATCCTACAATGAGCAGTTCTTC
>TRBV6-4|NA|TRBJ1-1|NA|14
CARGKKGRGTEAFF
TGTGCCAGGGGGAAAAAGGGACGTGGGACTGAAGCTTTCTTT
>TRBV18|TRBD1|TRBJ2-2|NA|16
CASSPSKDRGTGELFF
TGTGCCAGCTCACCTTCTAAGGACAGGGGTACCGGGGAGCTGTTTTTT
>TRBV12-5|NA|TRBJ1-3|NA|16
CASVPGQLNVGNTIYF
TGTGCTAGTGTTCCGGGACAACTAAACGTCGGAAACACCATATATTTT
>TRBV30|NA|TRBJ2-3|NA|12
CAWSLLRDTQYF
TGTGCCTGGAGTCTATTGAGGGATACGCAGTATTTT
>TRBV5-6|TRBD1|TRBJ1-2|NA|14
CASSSTGTTYGYTF
TGTGCCAGCAGCTCGACAGGGACAACCTATGGCTACACCTTC
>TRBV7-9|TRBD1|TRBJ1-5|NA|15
CASSLGDRGNQPQHF
TGTGCCAGCAGCTTAGGGGACAGGGGCAATCAGCCCCAGCATTTT
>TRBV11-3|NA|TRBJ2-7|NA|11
CASSPDYEQYF
TGTGCCAGCAGCCCTGACTACGAGCAGTACTTC
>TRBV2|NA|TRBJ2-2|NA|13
CASSEADTGELFF
TGTGCCAGCAGTGAGGCTGACACCGGGGAGCTGTTTTTT
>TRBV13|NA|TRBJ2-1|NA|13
CASSLGPAGEQFF
TGTGCCAGCAGCCTTGGACCAGCGGGTGAGCAGTTCTTC
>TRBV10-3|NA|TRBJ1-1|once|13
CAISVGQFSEAFF
TGTGCCATCAGTGTCGGCCAGTTTTCTGAAGCTTTCTTT
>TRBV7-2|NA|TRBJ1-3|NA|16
CASSLVPRNTGNTIYF
TGTGCCAGCAGCTTAGTACCGAGAAATACTGGAAACACCATATATTTT
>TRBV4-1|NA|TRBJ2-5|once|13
CASSQAMQETQYF
TGCGCCAGCAGCCAAGCGATGCAAGAGACCCAGTACTTC
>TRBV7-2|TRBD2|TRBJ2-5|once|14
CASSTRGGAETQYF
TGTGCCAGCAGCACCCGGGGAGGGGCGGAGACCCAGTACTTC
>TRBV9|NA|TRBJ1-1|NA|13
CASSWGTRTEAFF
TGTGCCAGCAGCTGGGGGACCCGCACTGAAGCTTTCTTT
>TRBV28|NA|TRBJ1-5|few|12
CASSRLGQPQHF
TGTGCCAGCAGCAGACTGGGACAGCCCCAGCATTTT